This section outlines one T cell receptor (beta chain) sequence together with its context. Its antigen is not known. The data belong to a study of T cell responses to AZD1222 COVID-19 vaccine. Study as a whole: Pooled in the analysis were second doses at about 4 or about 12 weeks. Notes on the study in general: Spike regions recognized by vaccine-associated CD4 TCRs spanned the protein, led by 160-218 and 743-854. Donors were mostly white British, more females; clonal diversity possibly underestimated. Spike-specific TCR breadth rose after two AZD1222 doses, and depth rose as well.

CDR3 length equals 14 residues. Germline CDR1 is ENHRY and CDR2 is SYGVKD. V was cut by 0 bases and J by 3 bases, with 9 bases left in between. Data came from immunoSEQ multiplex PCR; TCRdb stores just in-frame clones and leaves some out. The sample carries 120,000 or so clones, roughly 85% recorded once. The material sequenced was peripheral blood, taken on day 0 of AZD1222 vaccination. The V and J genes are TRBV10-3 and TRBJ2-7, with D unresolved. The TCR originated in an adult in good health. The CDR3 coding sequence is TGTGCCATCAGTGAGTCTGTGGGGAACTACGAGCAGTACTTC. This translates into CAISESVGNYEQYF.